This T cell receptor beta chain was recovered during a study of blood T cells in healthy people across ages. At the level of the study: Per two T cells, template switching captured roughly one barcoded beta molecule.

Together with a sample-barcoded 5' primer, a J-beta primer mix was included in a second PCR lasting roughly 6 to 12 cycles. TCRdb re-called the 5' RACE reads with MiXCR, one entry per CDR3 protein. This table holds about 1.8 million distinct CDR3 sequences, just under 50% found once. J gave up 2 bases and V 0 bases, and 7 bases lay outside the gene matches. Germline lookup yields CDR1 DFQATT and CDR2 SNEGSKA (reference sequence). This CDR3 contains 16 residues. Findings of the study overall: It was held that diversity estimates obtained from one million T cells represented underestimates.

This clonotype was seen only a few times. Its antigen is not known. This TCR derives from a woman aged 40-49 years in good health. V gene TRBV20-1 combines with J gene TRBJ2-7; 10 bases fit TRBD2. The sample consisted of blood. Written as DNA, the CDR3 is TGCAGTGCTAGAGATGGAGGTAGCGGGGGGACCTACGAGCAGTACTTC. This translates into CSARDGGSGGTYEQYF.